Below are 15 T cell receptor beta chains sequenced from a single sample in a study of T cell clonality in common variable immunodeficiency. General study results and limits: Reportedly, TCR beta sequences from common variable immunodeficiency showed fewer deletions and N-nucleotide insertions.

Method: immunoSEQ multiplex PCR; TCRdb's copy keeps in-frame clones and lacks some. The repertoire consists of about 26,000 clones, none detected only once. These receptors are not linked to any known antigen. Sample: peripheral blood mononuclear cells. The receptor set was obtained from a human donor with common variable immunodeficiency.

This clone was counted only a few times. The read finishes 3 residues shy of the CDR3 end, and the germline J gene is used to complete it. This chain uses TRBV7-9 with TRBJ1-1; D remains ambiguous. Germline V gene data show CDR1 as SEHNR and CDR2 as FQNEAQ (reference sequence). This CDR3 is 13 amino acids long. V lost 6 bases, J lost 1 base, and 9 bases lay in between. Incomplete CDR3 DNA: TGTGCCAGCAGTTTAACCGGGAACACTGAA. Amino acid sequence: CASSLTGNTE. The whole CDR3 protein is CASSLTGNTEAFF.

There are a few counts of this clone. The read terminates 3 residues before the CDR3 end, so the remaining end is supplied by the germline J gene. The chain uses TRBV2 and TRBJ1-2; weak D call: TRBD1 (5 bases). V lost 8 bases and J 5 bases, leaving 12 bases between the germline ends. The CDR3 spans 12 residues. CDR1 SNHLY and CDR2 FYNNEI come from the germline V gene. CDR3 DNA, as far as it was read: TGTGCCAGCTCAGTAAGGGGTTATGGC. The encoded protein is CASSVRGYG. The whole CDR3 region reads CASSVRGYGYTF.

Regarding this clone: Read coverage stops 3 residues before the CDR3 terminus; the germline J gene supplies the remainder. This sequence joins TRBV2 and TRBJ2-7; D is unclear. Germline assignment: CDR1 SNHLY and CDR2 FYNNEI. V dropped 4 bases and J dropped 3 bases, with 4 bases sitting between them. CDR3 length: 11 residues. The CDR3 bases that were read are TGTGCCAGCAGTGTCCGCTACGAG. Amino acids: CASSVRYE. The CDR3 reads in full as CASSVRYEQYF.

For this clone: Read sequence stops 3 residues before the CDR3 end, and the germline J gene provides the missing end. This chain joins TRBV18 and TRBJ1-1; D gene unclear. V dropped 1 base and J dropped 4 bases, with 10 bases sitting between them. There are 14 residues in the CDR3. Germline V gives CDR1 KGHSH, CDR2 LQKENI. The CDR3 sequence: CASSPRSVGTEAFF. The CDR3 DNA, read in part, is TGTGCCAGCTCACCACGTTCGGTTGGCACTGAA.

To note about this clone: The DNA ends 3 residues before the CDR3 does, and the rest of the CDR3 is filled in from the germline J gene. The gene calls are TRBV2 and TRBJ2-1; the match to TRBD2 covers 8 bases. V was pared by 11 bases and J by 1 base, with 7 bases of the junction left unmatched. Germline assignment: CDR1 SNHLY and CDR2 FYNNEI. This CDR3 is 14 amino acids long. The CDR3 reads CAGRGEVSYNEQFF. Partial CDR3 DNA: TGTGCCGGGCGGGGGGAGGTTTCCTACAATGAG.

In the case of this clone: The read is 3 residues too short to cover the CDR3 end, so that end is filled in from the germline J gene. The chain combines TRBV18 with TRBJ2-7; TRBD1 agrees at 9 bases. With V trimmed by 6 bases and J by 6 bases, 9 bases remained unmatched. The germline gives CDR1 KGHSH, CDR2 LQKENI. The CDR3 spans 14 residues. The part of the CDR3 DNA that was read is TGTGCCAGCTCCCAGCTAGGACAGGGGACCGAG. Residues: CASSQLGQGTE. The full CDR3 protein is CASSQLGQGTEQYF.

This clone was picked up many times. Read coverage stops 3 residues before the CDR3 terminus; the germline J gene supplies the remainder. V gene TRBV5-1 combines with J gene TRBJ1-2; 8 nucleotides match TRBD1. V gave up 4 bases and J gave up 4 bases; unmatched junction bases: 6. Germline CDR1 and CDR2: SGHRS and YFSETQ. The CDR3 is 14 residues long. CDR3 region: CASSQDRASYGYTF. The CDR3 DNA, read in part, is TGCGCCAGCAGCCAGGACAGGGCCTCCTATGGC.

A note on this clone: The CDR3 end lies 3 residues beyond the end of the read and is filled in from the germline J gene. The rearrangement joins TRBV7-9 to TRBJ1-2; perhaps TRBD1 as D (5 bases). V was clipped by 1 base and J by 5 bases, with 11 bases between them. The germline V gene encodes CDR1 SEHNR and CDR2 FQNEAQ (reference sequence). The CDR3 contains 14 residues. The sequenced CDR3 bases are TGTGCCAGCAGCTTAGGTTGGGGCCTATATGGC. It is translated as CASSLGWGLYG. The whole CDR3 reads CASSLGWGLYGYTF. The full variable domain, completed using reference TRBV7-9 and TRBJ1-2, is DTGVSQNPRHKITKRGQNVTFRCDPISEHNRLYWYRQTLGQGPEFLTYFQNEAQLEKSRLLSDRFSAERPKGSFSTLEIQRTEQGDSAMYLCASSLGWGLYGYTFGSGTRLTVV.

This clone was seen at least ten times. The sequenced fragment ends 3 residues before the CDR3 boundary, so the rest is inferred from the germline J gene. The chain recombines TRBV7-9 with TRBJ1-6; 8 bases line up with TRBD1. Germline values: CDR1 SEHNR, CDR2 FQNEAQ (reference sequence). V trimming: 8 bases; J trimming: 4 bases; junction bases outside the gene matches: 7. CDR3 length: 15 residues. CDR3 bases read: TGTGCCAGCGGGACAGGTCTTTCTTATAATTCACCC. Protein: CASGTGLSYNSP. In full, the CDR3 is CASGTGLSYNSPLHF.

This clone has ten or more counts. The read comes to an end 3 residues before the CDR3 does, leaving the germline J gene to fill in the end. The chain has TRBV7-2 and TRBJ2-7; the match to TRBD2 covers 7 bases. This CDR3 has 15 residues. V gave up 3 bases and J gave up 3 bases; unmatched junction bases: 8. The V gene's germline CDR1 is SGHTA and CDR2 FQGNSA. CDR3: CASSFLGLADYEQYF. The sequenced CDR3 bases are TGTGCCAGCAGCTTTTTGGGCCTAGCGGACTACGAG.

In its sample, this clone ranks as medium-sized. The CDR3 goes on 3 residues after the read ends, and that part is filled in from the germline J gene. The V call is TRBV9, the J call TRBJ2-5, with TRBD2 identical over 9 bases. Germline trimming cut 0 bases from V and 5 bases from J; bases unmatched to any gene: 11. This CDR3 spans 17 amino acids. Germline CDR1 and CDR2: SGDLS and YYNGEE. Here the CDR3 reads CASSVAGLAGLGETQYF. CDR3 DNA (partial): TGTGCCAGCAGCGTAGCTGGGCTAGCGGGATTAGGGGAGACC.

About this clone itself: The read terminates 3 residues ahead of where the CDR3 ends, so the germline J gene completes it. V is TRBV7-9 and J is TRBJ2-3; D might be TRBD2 (5 bases). The CDR3 loop spans 15 amino acids. Germline V CDR1 and CDR2: SEHNR, FQNEAQ (reference sequence). The V end lost 10 bases, the J end lost 3 bases, and 20 bases lay between the germline ends. CDR3: CANELEGTFTDTQYF. CDR3 DNA, as far as it was read: TGTGCCAATGAGCTCGAGGGCACATTTACAGATACG.

In its sample, this clone was seen many times. The missing CDR3 end, 3 residues past where the read stops, is filled in from the germline J gene. The gene calls are TRBV2 and TRBJ1-1, with 8 bases lining up with TRBD1. This CDR3 comprises 17 residues. Germline V gene sequence: CDR1 SNHLY, CDR2 FYNNEI. The V gene end was trimmed by 5 bases and the J gene end by 4 bases; junction bases not matched to a gene: 15. CDR3 in amino acids: CASSKRPLTGGGTEAFF. CDR3 DNA (partial): TGTGCCAGCAGTAAACGGCCTTTAACAGGGGGGGGCACTGAA.

This clone was counted ten times or more. The read is 3 residues too short to cover the CDR3 end, so that end is filled in from the germline J gene. The chain joins TRBV19 to TRBJ2-7; D is possibly TRBD1 or TRBD2 (5 bases each). V lost 7 bases and J lost 6, with 19 bases in between. The CDR3 is 14 amino acids. CDR1 LNHDA and CDR2 SQIVND come from the germline V gene (reference sequence). Partial CDR3 DNA: TGTGCCAGTAACACGGGCAGGGAGACCCGCGAG. Its translation: CASNTGRETRE. In full, the CDR3 is CASNTGRETREQYF. The whole variable domain, remainder taken from reference TRBV19 and TRBJ2-7, is DGGITQSPKYLFRKEGQNVTLSCEQNLNHDAMYWYRQDPGQGLRLIYYSQIVNDFQKGDIAEGYSVSREKKESFPLTVTSAQKNPTAFYLCASNTGRETREQYFGPGTRLTVT.

In the case of this clone: The read halts 3 residues ahead of the CDR3 end, with the missing end drawn from the germline J gene. The J gene is TRBJ2-2, the V gene TRBV2; the D gene is possibly TRBD1 (5 bases). The CDR3 extends over 13 amino acids. In germline, CDR1 is SNHLY, CDR2 FYNNEI. V lost 7 bases and J 1 base, leaving 7 bases between the germline ends. CDR3 amino acids: CASKGKNTGELFF. CDR3 bases read: TGTGCCAGCAAGGGGAAGAACACCGGGGAG. Variable domain in full (rest from reference TRBV2 and TRBJ2-2): EPEVTQTPSHQVTQMGQEVILRCVPISNHLYFYWYRQILGQKVEFLVSFYNNEISEKSEIFDDQFSVERPDGSNFTLKIRSTKLEDSAMYFCASKGKNTGELFFGEGSRLTVL.